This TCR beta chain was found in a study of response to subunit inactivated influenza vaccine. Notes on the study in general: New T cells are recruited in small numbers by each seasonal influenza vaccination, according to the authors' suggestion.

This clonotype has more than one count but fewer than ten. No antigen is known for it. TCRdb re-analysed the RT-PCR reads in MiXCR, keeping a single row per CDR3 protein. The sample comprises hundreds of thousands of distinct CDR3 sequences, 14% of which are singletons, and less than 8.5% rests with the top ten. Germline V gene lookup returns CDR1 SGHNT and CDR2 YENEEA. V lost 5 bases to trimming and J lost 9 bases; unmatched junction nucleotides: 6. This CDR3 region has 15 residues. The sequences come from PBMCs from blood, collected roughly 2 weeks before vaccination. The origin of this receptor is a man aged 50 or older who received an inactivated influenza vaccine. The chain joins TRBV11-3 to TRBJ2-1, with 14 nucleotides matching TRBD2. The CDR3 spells CASSTGLAGAPEQFF. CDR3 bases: TGTGCCAGCAGCACGGGACTAGCGGGAGCGCCTGAGCAGTTCTTC. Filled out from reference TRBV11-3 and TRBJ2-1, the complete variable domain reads EAGVVQSPRYKIIEKKQPVAFWCNPISGHNTLYWYLQNLGQGPELLIRYENEEAVDDSQLPKDRFSAERLKGVDSTLKIQPAELGDSAVYLCASSTGLAGAPEQFFGPGTRLTVL.